This T cell receptor beta chain was recorded in a study of blood T cells in healthy people across ages. Germline lookup yields CDR1 SNHLY and CDR2 FYNNEI. This CDR3 region has 13 residues. With 2 bases removed from V and 7 bases from J, the gap between germline ends came to 9 bases. Study outcomes and limitations: It was held that the diversity estimates obtained from one million T cells were underestimates.

Primers used in a second PCR of about 7 to 12 cycles were a sample-barcoded 5' primer and a J-beta primer mix. One entry per CDR3 protein, called by TCRdb with MiXCR from the 5' RACE reads. Here the sample spans over a million distinct CDR3 sequences, approximately 43% being singletons. Comment on this clonotype: Its antigen is not identified.

Every donor provided around 9.3 milliliters of peripheral blood. Sequencing was done on a sample of blood. The chain combines TRBV2 with TRBJ2-1; the D gene is possibly TRBD2 (5 bases). The clonotype comes from a woman younger than 35 in good health. Here the CDR3 reads CASSEPGFNEQFF. In DNA form, the CDR3 reads TGTGCCAGCAGTGAACCGGGGTTTAATGAGCAGTTCTTC.